This T cell receptor (beta chain) was captured in a study of T cell repertoires in cytomegalovirus infection. A remark on this clonotype: Its specificity is unknown.

This CDR3 has 13 residues. CDR1 and CDR2 from the germline V gene are SQVTM and ANQGSEA. J gave up 5 bases and V 6 bases, and 5 bases lay outside the gene matches. Each CDR3 protein is one row after TCRdb ran MiXCR on the reads. The table has around 900,000 distinct CDR3 sequences, approximately 30% seen once. The gene calls are TRBV29-1 and TRBJ2-1; 9 bases align to TRBD1. Sequencing was performed on cultured CD8+ T cells from PBMCs, taken from culture after CMV antigen stimulation. The TCR was taken from a human donor in good health (CMV status not recorded). Some clones in this sample may be carry-over from other donors' samples. CDR3 sequence: CSVGQGRDNEQFF. The CDR3, as DNA: TGCAGCGTGGGACAGGGCCGGGACAATGAGCAGTTCTTC.